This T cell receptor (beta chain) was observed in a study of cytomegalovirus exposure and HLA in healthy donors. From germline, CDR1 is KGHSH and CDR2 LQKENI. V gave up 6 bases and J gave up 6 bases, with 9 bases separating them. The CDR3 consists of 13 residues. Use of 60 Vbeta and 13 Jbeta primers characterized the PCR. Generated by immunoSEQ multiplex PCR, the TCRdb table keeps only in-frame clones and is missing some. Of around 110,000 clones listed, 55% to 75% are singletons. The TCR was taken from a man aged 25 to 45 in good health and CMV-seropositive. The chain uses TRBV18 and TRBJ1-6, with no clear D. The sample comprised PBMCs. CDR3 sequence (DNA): TGTGCCAGCTCTCCTATATCTAATTCACCCCTCCACTTT. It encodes CASSPISNSPLHF.